Listed here are 12 T cell receptor beta chains from one sample, sequenced in a study of blood T cell repertoires in COVID-19. Here immunoSEQ multiplex PCR was the method, and the copy in TCRdb shows in-frame clones only, minus some. The sample yields 250,000 to 300,000 clones, approximately 91% seen once. Sample: PBMCs or T cells enriched from blood (not recorded which). These receptors were taken from a woman aged 30 to 39 who had recovered from COVID-19.

This clone was recorded once. The V and J genes are TRBV30 and TRBJ1-6; no clear D. The CDR3 is 13 residues long. Germline CDR1 and CDR2: GTSNPN and SVGIG (reference sequence). V gave up 1 base and J gave up 6 bases, with 7 bases separating them. The CDR3 sequence is CAWSGQANSPLHF. The CDR3 DNA reads TGTGCCTGGAGTGGGCAGGCTAATTCACCCCTCCACTTT.

The V gene is TRBV5-5, the J gene TRBJ1-4, with no clear D. Between the trimmed V and J ends, which lost 2 bases and 4 bases, there was a span of 21 bases. From germline, CDR1 is SGHKS and CDR2 YYEKEE (reference sequence). The CDR3 has 18 residues. The CDR3 loop reads CASSLGASPTAGNEKLFF. In DNA, the CDR3 is TGTGCCAGCAGCTTAGGAGCGTCCCCGACGGCGGGTAATGAAAAACTGTTTTTT.

V is TRBV9 and J is TRBJ2-5, with 12 bases aligning to TRBD2. With 0 bases clipped from V and 5 bases from J, the junction kept 8 bases outside the gene matches. CDR3 length: 17 amino acids. Germline loops: CDR1 SGDLS, CDR2 YYNGEE. The CDR3 nucleotides read TGTGCCAGCAGCGTAGGTGCTAGCGGGGGGGCCTACGAGACCCAGTACTTC. Its translation is CASSVGASGGAYETQYF.

V usage is TRBV10-2 and J usage is TRBJ2-7; D may be TRBD1 (6 bases). Germline V gives CDR1 WSHSY, CDR2 SAAADI. The V end lost 7 bases, the J end lost 6 bases, and 19 bases lay between the germline ends. The CDR3 loop spans 14 amino acids. The CDR3 DNA sequence: TGCGCCAGCATCCTGAGCAGGACAGCGGCCGAGCAGTACTTC. Translated: CASILSRTAAEQYF.

The V and J genes are TRBV24-1 and TRBJ2-7; TRBD2 might be the D (6 bases). V was trimmed by 9 bases and J by 5 bases, leaving 19 bases between them. Germline assignment: CDR1 KGHDR and CDR2 SFDVKD. The CDR3 runs to 14 residues. The CDR3 protein is CATRLTRTSDEQYF. CDR3 nucleotide sequence: TGTGCCACCCGTTTGACTAGGACTTCAGACGAGCAGTACTTC.

The chain recombines TRBV27 with TRBJ1-1; tentative D call: TRBD1 (6 bases). With 2 bases removed from V and 0 bases from J, the gap between germline ends came to 10 bases. The CDR3 covers 15 residues. Germline assignment: CDR1 MNHEY and CDR2 SMNVEV (reference sequence). The CDR3 sequence: CASSLQDSVNTEAFF. CDR3 in DNA: TGTGCCAGCAGTTTACAGGACAGCGTGAACACTGAAGCTTTCTTT.

In this sample, this clone turned up a few times. The sample contains more than one DNA sequence encoding this CDR3. The V call is TRBV2, the J call TRBJ2-7; a possible D gene is TRBD1 (5 bases). The CDR3 length is 12 residues. Germline CDR1 SNHLY, CDR2 FYNNEI. Trimming left V 2 bases short and J 4 bases short, with 6 bases between. Written as DNA, the CDR3 is TGTGCCAGCAGTGAACAGGGTTACGAGCAGTACTTC. Protein: CASSEQGYEQYF.

The rearrangement joins TRBV28 to TRBJ2-7; possibly TRBD1 for D (6 bases). This CDR3 is built from 14 residues. From germline, CDR1 is MDHEN and CDR2 SYDVKM. Trimming stripped 3 bases from V and 0 bases from J, with 9 bases between. The CDR3 is CASSFGTSSYEQYF. The CDR3 region has the DNA TGTGCCAGCAGTTTCGGGACATCCTCCTACGAGCAGTACTTC. Based on the CDR3 plus reference TRBV28 and TRBJ2-7, the full variable domain is DVKVTQSSRYLVKRTGEKVFLECVQDMDHENMFWYRQDPGLGLRLIYFSYDVKMKEKGDIPEGYSVSREKKERFSLILESASTNQTSMYLCASSFGTSSYEQYFGPGTRLTVT.

The chain links TRBV6-5 to TRBJ2-7; 8 bases align to TRBD2. Germline loops: CDR1 MNHEY, CDR2 SVGAGI. J lost 2 bases, V lost 5 bases, and 5 bases had no gene match. The CDR3 spans 14 residues. The CDR3 protein is CASSLTSGTYEQYF. In DNA form, the CDR3 reads TGTGCCAGCAGTCTTACTAGCGGTACCTACGAGCAGTACTTC.

A few counts support this clone. The gene calls are TRBV7-9 and TRBJ1-2, with D hard to call. This CDR3 is built from 11 residues. The germline gives CDR1 SEHNR, CDR2 FQNEAQ (reference sequence). V lost 0 bases to trimming and J lost 8 bases, with 4 bases between them. In nucleotides, the CDR3 is TGTGCCAGCAGCTTAGCCATCGGCTACACCTTC. Translated, it gives CASSLAIGYTF.

This clone turned up a few times. This chain uses TRBV3-1 (or the pseudogene TRBV3-2) with TRBJ2-5, with 8 bases identical to TRBD2. The CDR3 extends over 16 amino acids. J gave up 5 bases and V 3 bases, and 11 bases lay outside the gene matches. Germline-derived CDR1 and CDR2 are LGHDT and YNNKEL (reference sequence). CDR3 region: CASSQSRGGPGETQYF. As DNA, the CDR3 is TGTGCCAGCAGCCAGTCCCGGGGGGGTCCAGGGGAGACCCAGTACTTC.

A remark on this clone: Other DNA variants within this sample encode the same CDR3. The chain carries TRBV18 and TRBJ1-6, with TRBD1 matching 7 bases. V dropped 3 bases and J dropped 5; count of bases not matched to a gene: 4. This CDR3 is built from 15 residues. Looked up from germline, CDR1 is KGHSH and CDR2 is LQKENI. CDR3 residues: CASSPLGQNNSPLHF. CDR3 in DNA: TGTGCCAGCTCACCTTTGGGACAGAATAATTCACCCCTCCACTTT.